These 27 T cell receptor beta chains share one sample of origin, sequenced in a study of spatial heterogeneity in lung cancer. This sample's time point: sample taken at primary tumor resection. Unsorted whole RNA samples from tumor, nontumor lung or frozen PBMC were sequenced. From the 5' RACE reads, TCRdb called clonotypes with MiXCR, one entry per CDR3 protein. The table has 2,100 or so distinct CDR3 sequences, 15% to 20% seen once; the top ten hold more than 35%. The sample here was PBMCs, taken at surgery. The source of these receptors is a male donor with early-stage non-small cell lung cancer.

This clonotype is labeled as medium-sized. The V and J genes are TRBV12-3 or TRBV12-4 and TRBJ1-1, with a weak D call TRBD1 (6 bases). The ends were cut back, 6 bases at V and 5 bases at J, with 19 bases in the middle. This CDR3 region has 15 residues. This CDR3 reads CASRRSMGAETEAFF. The CDR3, as DNA: TGTGCCAGCAGGAGGTCTATGGGGGCGGAAACTGAAGCTTTCTTT.

The chain recombines TRBV7-2 with TRBJ2-5; D perhaps matches TRBD2 (5 bases). V was clipped by 5 bases and J by 5 bases, with 15 bases between them. The CDR3 is made up of 14 amino acids. Germline V gene lookup returns CDR1 SGHTA and CDR2 FQGNSA. This CDR3 is CASSARGMGETQYF. In DNA form, the CDR3 reads TGTGCCAGCAGCGCCCGGGGTATGGGGGAGACCCAGTACTTC. Full variable domain (outside the CDR3, taken from reference TRBV7-2 and TRBJ2-5): GAGVSQSPSNKVTEKGKDVELRCDPISGHTALYWYRQSLGQGLEFLIYFQGNSAPDKSGLPSDRFSAERTGGSVSTLTIQRTQQEDSAVYLCASSARGMGETQYFGPGTRLLVL.

This clonotype is termed medium-sized (0.01 to 0.1%). This chain links TRBV12-1 with TRBJ2-7. TRBV12-1 is noted as a pseudogene. CDR3 length equals 14 residues. The CDR3 DNA is TGTGCCAGCAGCTCGATCGTTGAGGTCCACGAGCAGTACTTC. It specifies CASSSIVEVHEQYF.

This clonotype has a count of ten or more. The V gene is TRBV18, the J gene TRBJ2-2; 9 nucleotides agree with TRBD1. With 2 bases clipped from V and 6 bases from J, the junction kept 4 bases outside the gene matches. The CDR3 has 15 amino acids. Per the germline V gene, CDR1 is KGHSH and CDR2 is LQKENI. CDR3 nucleotides: TGTGCCAGCTCACCAAGGACAGGGGACCCCGGGGAGCTGTTTTTT. As protein: CASSPRTGDPGELFF.

This clonotype was counted ten times or more. The genes are TRBV27 and TRBJ2-2; the D gene is possibly TRBD2 (5 bases). Trimming took 5 bases from V and 6 from J, leaving 10 bases between them. Germline V gene lookup returns CDR1 MNHEY and CDR2 SMNVEV (reference sequence). The CDR3 is 13 amino acids. The CDR3 bases are TGTGCCAGCAGTCCCTGGGAGTCCGGGGAGCTGTTTTTT. This translates into CASSPWESGELFF.

The rearrangement joins TRBV7-8 to TRBJ2-7, with 10 positions matching TRBD1. From germline, CDR1 is SGHVS and CDR2 FQNEAQ. The CDR3 spans 15 residues. Trimming took 7 bases from V and 2 from J; bases not matched to a gene: 8. In nucleotides, the CDR3 is TGTGCCAGCACCCTCCCGGACAGGGGGACCTACGAGCAGTACTTC. As protein: CASTLPDRGTYEQYF. The whole variable domain, remainder taken from reference TRBV7-8 and TRBJ2-7, is GAGVSQSPRYKVAKRGQDVALRCDPISGHVSLFWYQQALGQGPEFLTYFQNEAQLDKSGLPSDRFFAERPEGSVSTLKIQRTQQEDSAVYLCASTLPDRGTYEQYFGPGTRLTVT.

This clonotype occurred a few times. The V call is TRBV9, the J call TRBJ2-7; 10 bases are a match to TRBD2. This CDR3 is built from 15 residues. J lost 6 bases, V lost 4 bases, and 10 bases had no gene match. Germline V gene data show CDR1 as SGDLS and CDR2 as YYNGEE. CDR3 in DNA: TGTGCCAGCAGCTCTGGGACTAGCGATTGGGCCGAGCAGTACTTC. It yields the protein CASSSGTSDWAEQYF.

This clonotype is deemed medium-sized. The V gene is TRBV7-6, the J gene TRBJ2-3; 11 nucleotides align to TRBD2. The germline gives CDR1 SGHVS, CDR2 FNYEAQ. J was trimmed by 4 bases and V by 2 bases; bases with no gene match: 5. The CDR3 sequence is 16 residues long. The chain's CDR3 is CASSLRVAGGADTQYF. CDR3 nucleotide sequence: TGTGCCAGCAGCTTACGAGTAGCGGGAGGGGCAGATACGCAGTATTTT.

The chain employs TRBV6-2 or TRBV6-3 and TRBJ2-7; D remains ambiguous. Trimming removed 2 bases from V and 6 bases from J, with 5 bases in between. The germline V gene encodes CDR1 MNHEY and CDR2 SVGEGT. This CDR3 is built from 11 residues. Here the CDR3 reads CASSYISEQYF. CDR3 DNA sequence: TGTGCCAGCAGTTACATCTCCGAGCAGTACTTC.

The CDR3 DNA is TGTGCCAGCAGCATCGGTAGCGGGAGCTCCTACGAGCAGTACTTC. Protein product: CASSIGSGSSYEQYF. The chain combines TRBV3-1 with TRBJ2-7, with 9 bases aligning to TRBD2. Germline V lookup: CDR1 LGHDT, CDR2 YNNKEL (reference sequence). The V and J ends lost 5 bases and 0 bases, in that order; junction bases with no gene match: 5. The CDR3 is 15 residues long.

This clonotype appeared once. The chain joins TRBV24-1 to TRBJ2-7, with TRBD1 identical over 7 bases. V gave up 9 bases and J gave up 6 bases; unmatched junction bases: 7. Per germline, CDR1 KGHDR and CDR2 SFDVKD. The length of the CDR3 is 12 residues. CDR3: CATGQALGEQYF. The DNA of the CDR3 is TGTGCCACCGGACAGGCCCTAGGCGAGCAGTACTTC.

The chain joins TRBV12-3 or TRBV12-4 to TRBJ2-1, with D maybe TRBD1 (5 bases). V lost 4 bases to trimming and J lost 10 bases, with 8 bases between them. The CDR3 is 11 amino acids. The CDR3 sequence is CASSSGLEQFF. Written as DNA, the CDR3 is TGTGCCAGCAGTTCAGGGTTAGAGCAGTTCTTC.

V and J are TRBV4-2 and TRBJ2-7; D is uncertain. V lost 4 bases and J lost 0, with 10 bases in between. The CDR3 totals 14 residues. The germline gives CDR1 LGHNA, CDR2 YNFKEQ. The CDR3 loop is CASSRPDGSYEQYF. CDR3 nucleotide sequence: TGTGCCAGCAGCCGACCCGATGGCTCCTACGAGCAGTACTTC.

There are many counts of this clonotype. The V call is TRBV7-2, the J call TRBJ2-7, with TRBD2 identical over 8 bases. The CDR3 spans 13 residues. The V and J ends lost 3 bases and 6 bases, in that order; junction bases with no gene match: 4. Germline V lookup: CDR1 SGHTA, CDR2 FQGNSA. This CDR3 is CASSLWRGAEQYF. CDR3 DNA sequence: TGTGCCAGCAGCTTGTGGCGGGGGGCCGAGCAGTACTTC.

This clonotype was recorded at least ten times. V gene TRBV20-1 combines with J gene TRBJ2-1; 12 nucleotides agree with TRBD2. CDR3 size: 15 residues. V lost 2 bases to trimming and J lost 7 bases; unmatched junction nucleotides: 6. The germline V gene has CDR1 DFQATT and CDR2 SNEGSKA (reference sequence). The CDR3 DNA follows: TGCAGTGCTAGACCTAGCGGGAGGGGTGGAAATGAGCAGTTCTTC. Its translation is CSARPSGRGGNEQFF.

This clonotype was picked up one time. The chain has TRBV4-1 and TRBJ1-5; 7 bases are a match to TRBD1. From germline, CDR1 is MGHRA and CDR2 YSYEKL. This CDR3 comprises 16 residues. With 3 bases clipped from V and 2 bases from J, the junction kept 7 bases outside the gene matches. This CDR3 reads CASSHPLGQGNQPQHF. CDR3 sequence (DNA): TGCGCCAGCAGCCACCCGCTAGGACAGGGCAATCAGCCCCAGCATTTT.

The rearrangement joins TRBV20-1 to TRBJ2-4; D gene uncertain. Germline loops: CDR1 DFQATT, CDR2 SNEGSKA (reference sequence). This CDR3 contains 13 residues. V was cut by 1 base and J by 9 bases, with 13 bases left in between. CDR3 sequence reads: CSARGQETAIQYF. CDR3 sequence (DNA): TGCAGTGCTAGAGGCCAGGAAACTGCCATTCAGTACTTC.

Relative to its sample, this clonotype is medium-sized. The chain carries TRBV29-1 and TRBJ2-7; D is tentatively TRBD1 or TRBD2 (6 bases each). With 7 bases removed from V and 3 bases from J, the gap between germline ends came to 10 bases. Looked up from germline, CDR1 is SQVTM and CDR2 is ANQGSEA. This CDR3 is built from 11 residues. In nucleotides, the CDR3 is TGCAGCGGGGGGGCCTTCTACGAGCAGTACTTC. Translation: CSGGAFYEQYF.

The chain's CDR3 is CASSLKAGGETQYF. The CDR3 region has the DNA TGTGCCAGCAGCTTAAAAGCGGGAGGAGAGACCCAGTACTTC. This sequence joins TRBV7-2 and TRBJ2-5; 9 bases are a match to TRBD2. There are 14 residues in the CDR3. V was pared by 2 bases and J by 4 bases, with 2 bases of the junction left unmatched. The germline CDR1 and CDR2 sequences are SGHTA and FQGNSA.

There are many counts of this clonotype. This chain links TRBV7-2 with TRBJ2-1, with 8 bases lining up with TRBD1. The CDR3 extends over 17 amino acids. Germline V gene sequence: CDR1 SGHTA, CDR2 FQGNSA. Losses at the gene ends were 1 base for V and 5 bases for J; bases not matched to a gene: 10. The CDR3 nucleotides read TGTGCCAGCAGCTTAGACACAGGGGGGCCCGCCCACAATGAGCAGTTCTTC. It translates to CASSLDTGGPAHNEQFF.

By share of the sample, this clonotype is medium-sized. The chain employs TRBV7-2 and TRBJ2-3, with 13 bases aligning to TRBD2. Per the germline V gene, CDR1 is SGHTA and CDR2 is FQGNSA. This CDR3 region has 16 residues. The junction had 7 bases not matched to a gene; V was cut back by 3 bases and J by 7 bases. The CDR3 is CASSLGTSGAPHTQYF. In nucleotides, the CDR3 is TGTGCCAGCAGCTTGGGGACTAGCGGGGCTCCGCATACGCAGTATTTT.

This clonotype has a handful of counts. This chain joins TRBV10-2 and TRBJ2-3, with D possibly being TRBD2 (6 bases). V was shortened by 5 bases and J by 7 bases, with 25 bases between the two germline ends. Germline loops: CDR1 WSHSY, CDR2 SAAADI. This CDR3 contains 17 residues. CDR3: CASSLLYGDGGSNTQYF. CDR3 bases: TGCGCCAGCAGTCTCCTCTATGGGGACGGGGGAAGTAATACGCAGTATTTT.

This clonotype counts as medium-sized. The V gene is TRBV6-5, the J gene TRBJ1-5; D is unresolved. Germline V gives CDR1 MNHEY, CDR2 SVGAGI. This CDR3 has 14 residues. V lost 8 bases and J lost 1, with 12 bases in between. The CDR3 here is CASRRARSNQPQHF. The CDR3, as DNA: TGTGCCAGCCGTAGGGCGCGGAGCAATCAGCCCCAGCATTTT.

The rearrangement uses TRBV6-4 and TRBJ2-3; 9 bases are shared with TRBD2. V gave up 0 bases and J gave up 4 bases; unmatched junction bases: 5. This CDR3 region has 16 residues. CDR1 MRHNA and CDR2 SNTAGT come from the germline V gene. CDR3 loop: CASSDSVAGASDTQYF. In DNA form, the CDR3 reads TGTGCCAGCAGTGACTCGGTAGCGGGAGCCTCAGATACGCAGTATTTT.

This clonotype came up once. The V and J genes are TRBV20-1 and TRBJ2-7; the D gene could be TRBD1 or TRBD2 (6 bases each). In germline, CDR1 is DFQATT, CDR2 SNEGSKA (reference sequence). Trimming took 2 bases from V and 4 from J, leaving 12 bases between them. The CDR3 loop spans 13 amino acids. The DNA of the CDR3 is TGCAGTGCTAGAAGGGGGGCGCGGTACGAGCAGTACTTC. Translating it yields CSARRGARYEQYF.

This sequence joins TRBV20-1 and TRBJ2-4; 7 bases line up with TRBD2. Germline V CDR1 and CDR2: DFQATT, SNEGSKA (reference sequence). Trimming took 7 bases from V and 4 from J; bases not matched to a gene: 7. The CDR3 contains 13 residues. DNA of the CDR3: TGCAGTGTTGATGCGGGGGTAAAAAACATTCAGTACTTC. Its translation: CSVDAGVKNIQYF.

The chain employs TRBV6-4 and TRBJ2-1, with 9 nucleotides matching TRBD1. Trimming cost V 4 bases and J 6 bases; bases outside gene matches: 4. This CDR3 contains 14 residues. Per germline, CDR1 MRHNA and CDR2 SNTAGT. The CDR3 region is CASSGGQGFNEQFF. Written as DNA, the CDR3 is TGTGCCAGCAGTGGGGGACAGGGTTTCAATGAGCAGTTCTTC.